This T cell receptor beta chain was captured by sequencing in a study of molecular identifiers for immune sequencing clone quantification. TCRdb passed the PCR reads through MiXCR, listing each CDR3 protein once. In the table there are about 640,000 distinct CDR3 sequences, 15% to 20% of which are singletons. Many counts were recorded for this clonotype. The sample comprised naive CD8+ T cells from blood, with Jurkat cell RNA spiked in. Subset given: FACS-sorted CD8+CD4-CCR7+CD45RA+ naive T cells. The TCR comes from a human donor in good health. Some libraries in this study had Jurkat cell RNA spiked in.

The DNA of the CDR3 is TGTGCCTGGAGCTTCCCTAATGAGCAGTTCTTC. Translated: CAWSFPNEQFF. The chain carries TRBV30 and TRBJ2-1; D not resolved. Trimming took 3 bases from V and 7 from J, leaving 7 bases between them. Germline V gene data show CDR1 as GTSNPN and CDR2 as SVGIG (reference sequence). The CDR3 is 11 amino acids.